This T cell receptor beta chain was captured in a study of cytomegalovirus exposure and HLA in healthy donors. General observations from the study: Sequencing likely produced, as an artifact, a cluster of highly shared sequence variants. A few V segments could not be told apart, such as TRBV6-2 and TRBV6-3, and were left out. The classifier reportedly diagnosed cytomegalovirus status with high sensitivity and specificity. Earlier analysis looked at TCR beta V segments, and most were productive about 90% or about 30% of the time.

V was clipped by 7 bases and J by 2 bases, with 13 bases between them. The length of the CDR3 is 14 residues. CDR1 is LNHDA, CDR2 SQIVND, per germline (reference sequence). PCR employed 60 Vbeta and 13 Jbeta primers. This table comes from immunoSEQ multiplex PCR, and its TCRdb copy is limited to in-frame clones, with some not included. The profile shows 100,000 or so clones, approximately 76% of them singletons. Details on this clone: Its cognate antigen is unknown.

This chain connects TRBV19 to TRBJ2-3; maybe TRBD1 (6 bases). This TCR was sampled from a man between 25 and 39 years old in good health and CMV-seropositive. The material sequenced was PBMCs. CDR3 DNA: TGTGCCAGTACGCCGGGGACAAACACAGATACGCAGTATTTT. Residues: CASTPGTNTDTQYF.